The T cell receptor (beta chain) under discussion was sequenced for a study of blood T cell repertoires in COVID-19. As for the study in general: Acute and convalescent COVID-19 specimens originated in the United States, Italy and Spain. PBMCs, B-cell-depleted T cells, or T cells were the source of the cDNA or gDNA that made up the material.

Sample share makes this clone medium-sized. Per the original data handling: It was from reference gene primer amplification that nucleated cell counts were estimated. Assay used: immunoSEQ multiplex PCR; TCRdb lists only in-frame clones, some missing. That table is the source of V, J and clone size, and D and trimming were worked out from the DNA. The sample includes 90,000 to 150,000 clones, about 74% of them seen just once. Germline values: CDR1 SNHLY, CDR2 FYNNEI. The CDR3 is 10 amino acids. Trimming shortened V by 4 bases and J by 7 bases, and 5 bases separated the two germline ends. Sequenced material: peripheral blood. V usage is TRBV2 and J usage is TRBJ2-7; D gene uncertain. This TCR was sampled from a human donor in a cohort sampled during active COVID-19. CDR3: CASSGVEQYF. As DNA, the CDR3 is TGTGCCAGCAGTGGAGTAGAGCAGTACTTC. Complete variable domain (other parts from reference TRBV2 and TRBJ2-7): EPEVTQTPSHQVTQMGQEVILRCVPISNHLYFYWYRQILGQKVEFLVSFYNNEISEKSEIFDDQFSVERPDGSNFTLKIRSTKLEDSAMYFCASSGVEQYFGPGTRLTVT.